This T cell receptor beta chain emerged from a study of identifying expanded T cells in peripheral blood. The data were produced by immunoSEQ multiplex PCR, yet TCRdb's version contains in-frame clones alone and is incomplete. The data contain about 58,000 clones, under 85% of them singletons. During the collection period, no donor immune events like infections were recorded. A remark on this clone: Its antigen is unknown.

The V gene lost 4 bases and the J gene lost 5 bases, with 12 bases spanning the gap. Per germline, CDR1 SGHRS and CDR2 YFSETQ. The CDR3 is 14 amino acids. Findings and limits, study-wide: Approximately two-week clone count variance significantly increased as total template count grew. Technical replicates showed roughly 1.2 changed clones; two weeks approximately 15; four weeks 19.

This receptor was identified in a person aged 18 to 75 in good health. This sequence joins TRBV5-1 and TRBJ2-2, with D possibly matching TRBD2 (5 bases). Sequencing used blood. The CDR3 protein is CASSRGSTTGELFF. The DNA for the CDR3 is TGCGCCAGCAGCCGAGGGTCTACAACCGGGGAGCTGTTTTTT.